The 5 T cell receptor beta chains below come from one sample, sequenced in a study of blood T cell repertoires in COVID-19 (dated by TCRdb to 2019 to 2021). Libraries were constructed by the immunoSEQ multiplex PCR assay. Here the immuneACCESS table is served through TCRdb, limited to in-frame sequences with V and J called. Missing clones are a known gap in these copies; in checked studies unresolved V genes cover under half, and the rest lacks a known reason. The sample table contains more than 200,000 clones; only one count was recorded for about four fifths of them. Approximately 2% of the sample is held by the ten biggest clonotypes. Sequenced sample: PBMCs or T cells enriched from blood (not recorded which). These receptors originate from a man aged 55 to 70 who had recovered from COVID-19.

V gene TRBV29-1 combines with J gene TRBJ2-7, with TRBD1 as a possible D gene (6 bases). V was clipped by 7 bases and J by 2 bases, with 15 bases between them. The CDR3 has 13 amino acids. The germline gives CDR1 SQVTM, CDR2 ANQGSEA. The CDR3 loop is CSAVDRPTYEQYF. For the CDR3, the DNA is TGCAGCGCTGTGGACAGACCTACCTACGAGCAGTACTTC.

The chain uses TRBV3-1 (or the pseudogene TRBV3-2) and TRBJ1-5; D gene uncertain. CDR3 length: 15 amino acids. The V gene's germline CDR1 is LGHDT and CDR2 YNNKEL (reference sequence). V dropped 0 bases and J dropped 6 bases, with 12 bases sitting between them. The DNA for the CDR3 is TGTGCCAGCAGCCAAGATCTAGCCCGAGGTCAGCCCCAGCATTTT. Protein product: CASSQDLARGQPQHF.

The chain joins TRBV18 to TRBJ1-5, with D maybe TRBD1 (5 bases). CDR1 and CDR2 from the germline V gene are KGHSH and LQKENI. The CDR3 totals 16 residues. V was trimmed by 6 bases and J by 0 bases, leaving 15 bases between them. The CDR3 DNA is TGTGCCAGCTCTCTTACAGGAGATAATAGCAATCAGCCCCAGCATTTT. Its protein product is CASSLTGDNSNQPQHF.

The V and J genes are TRBV7-2 and TRBJ1-5; TRBD1 matches 9 bases. Germline V lookup: CDR1 SGHTA, CDR2 FQGNSA. This CDR3 region has 17 residues. The V gene end was trimmed by 2 bases and the J gene end by 1 base; junction bases not matched to a gene: 6. In DNA, the CDR3 is TGTGCCAGCAGCTTATGGGCACAGGGGGCGAGCAATCAGCCCCAGCATTTT. It translates to CASSLWAQGASNQPQHF.

This clone was detected only a few times. This chain joins TRBV18 and TRBJ1-1, with TRBD1 as a possible D gene (5 bases). There are 13 residues in the CDR3. The ends were cut back, 3 bases at V and 3 bases at J, with 8 bases in the middle. CDR1 and CDR2 from the germline V gene are KGHSH and LQKENI. The chain's CDR3 is CASSPGGDTEAFF. In DNA, the CDR3 is TGTGCCAGCTCACCGGGGGGAGACACTGAAGCTTTCTTT.